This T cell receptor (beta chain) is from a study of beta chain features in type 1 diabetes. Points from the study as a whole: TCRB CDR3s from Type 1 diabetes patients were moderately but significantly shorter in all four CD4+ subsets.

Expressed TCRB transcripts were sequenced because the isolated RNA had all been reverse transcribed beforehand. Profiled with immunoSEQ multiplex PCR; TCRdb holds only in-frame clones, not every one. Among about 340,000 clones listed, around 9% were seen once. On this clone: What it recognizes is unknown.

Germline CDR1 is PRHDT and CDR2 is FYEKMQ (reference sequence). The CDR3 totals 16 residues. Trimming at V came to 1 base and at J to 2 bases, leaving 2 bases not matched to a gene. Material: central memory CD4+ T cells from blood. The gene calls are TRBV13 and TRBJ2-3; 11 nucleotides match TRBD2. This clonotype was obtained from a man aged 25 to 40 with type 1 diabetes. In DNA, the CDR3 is TGTGCCAGCAGCTTAGAGACTAGCGGGGCCACAGATACGCAGTATTTT. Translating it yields CASSLETSGATDTQYF.